The next 20 T cell receptor beta chains were all read from a single sample in a study of CD8 T cells in Susac syndrome. It was with random hexamers that 0.5 to 1 ug RNA was reverse transcribed. TCRdb fed the immunoSEQ multiplex PCR reads into MiXCR, producing one record per CDR3 protein. In the table there are 100,000 to 150,000 distinct CDR3 sequences, over 85% of which are singletons. What was sequenced was CD8+ T cells from PBMCs. These receptors came from a human donor with multiple sclerosis.

The chain uses TRBV6-5 and TRBJ2-7, with D maybe TRBD2 (6 bases). Germline-derived CDR1 and CDR2 are MNHEY and SVGAGI. V was cut by 10 bases and J by 5 bases, with 15 bases left in between. The CDR3 is 12 amino acids. For the CDR3, the DNA is TGTGCCATCGGAGGGTCGAGGGACGAGCAGTACTTC. Translated: CAIGGSRDEQYF.

V usage is TRBV4-1 and J usage is TRBJ2-3, with D possibly TRBD1 on 5 matching bases. The germline gives CDR1 MGHRA, CDR2 YSYEKL. CDR3 length: 15 amino acids. V was clipped by 0 bases and J by 5 bases, with 12 bases between them. The CDR3 spells CASSQELGEVDTQYF. The DNA of the CDR3 is TGCGCCAGCAGCCAAGAATTAGGGGAAGTAGATACGCAGTATTTT.

The chain uses TRBV9 and TRBJ2-3; the D gene could be TRBD1 or TRBD2 (5 bases each). V was clipped by 3 bases and J by 6 bases, with 17 bases between them. The CDR3 has 15 residues. Germline CDR1 and CDR2: SGDLS and YYNGEE. The CDR3 region has the DNA TGTGCCAGCAGCGGAGAGGGGACCGAATTTGATACGCAGTATTTT. It encodes CASSGEGTEFDTQYF.

This rearrangement joins TRBV13 to TRBJ2-1, with TRBD1 matching 8 bases. V gave up 5 bases and J gave up 7 bases; unmatched junction bases: 7. Germline V gene sequence: CDR1 PRHDT, CDR2 FYEKMQ (reference sequence). The CDR3 covers 14 residues. The CDR3 DNA sequence: TGTGCCAGCAGCCCGCGGACAGGGTTTAATGAGCAGTTCTTC. It yields the protein CASSPRTGFNEQFF.

This clonotype has more than one count but fewer than ten. The chain joins TRBV9 to TRBJ2-1; unclear D gene. V gave up 1 base and J gave up 6 bases, with 14 bases separating them. There are 15 residues in the CDR3. The germline gives CDR1 SGDLS, CDR2 YYNGEE. The CDR3: CASSVYARLPNEQFF. The CDR3 DNA reads as TGTGCCAGCAGCGTATACGCACGACTCCCCAATGAGCAGTTCTTC.

The V call is TRBV28, the J call TRBJ1-4; D is ambiguous. Trimming took off 6 bases at V and 0 bases at J, with 5 bases between the two ends. The CDR3 has 13 amino acids. The germline CDR1 and CDR2 sequences are MDHEN and SYDVKM. CDR3 in DNA: TGTGCCAGCAGCCAAGCAACTAATGAAAAACTGTTTTTT. It translates to CASSQATNEKLFF.

V usage is TRBV29-1 and J usage is TRBJ2-4; no definite D call. CDR1 and CDR2 (germline): SQVTM, ANQGSEA. Trimming took off 0 bases at V and 6 bases at J, with 6 bases between the two ends. The CDR3 totals 12 residues. The CDR3: CSVEDGSNIQYF. CDR3 nucleotide sequence: TGCAGCGTTGAAGATGGATCAAACATTCAGTACTTC.

V and J are TRBV7-9 and TRBJ2-1; a weak D match, TRBD1 (6 bases). From germline, CDR1 is SEHNR and CDR2 FQNEAQ (reference sequence). The V and J ends lost 6 bases and 0 bases respectively, with 18 bases between them. This CDR3 region has 17 residues. The CDR3 DNA reads TGTGCCAGCAGACTAATCCAGGGGCTAAGCTCCTACAATGAGCAGTTCTTC. It encodes CASRLIQGLSSYNEQFF.

The rearrangement uses TRBV19 and TRBJ1-1; D gene ambiguous. Per germline, CDR1 LNHDA and CDR2 SQIVND (reference sequence). Trimming stripped 3 bases from V and 2 bases from J, with 7 bases between. The CDR3 is 13 residues long. In DNA, the CDR3 is TGTGCCAGTAGTATTGGGGAAAACACTGAAGCTTTCTTT. Its protein product is CASSIGENTEAFF.

This rearrangement joins TRBV5-6 to TRBJ1-2; unclear D gene. The length of the CDR3 is 13 residues. Germline-derived CDR1 and CDR2 are SGHDT and YYEEEE. The germline V and J ends were trimmed by 1 base and 8 bases, with 12 bases remaining between them. CDR3 protein: CASSLWGNVGYTF. Written as DNA, the CDR3 is TGTGCCAGCAGCTTGTGGGGAAACGTAGGCTACACCTTC.

This chain connects TRBV12-3 or TRBV12-4 to TRBJ2-5, with a weak D call TRBD2 (5 bases). The CDR3 is made up of 15 amino acids. V lost 5 bases and J lost 2, with 15 bases in between. DNA for the CDR3: TGTGCCAGCAGTCCTATACTAGTTCCGCAAGAGACCCAGTACTTC. This sequence encodes CASSPILVPQETQYF.

In its sample, this clonotype was seen once. The chain links TRBV19 to TRBJ1-2, with D possibly matching TRBD1 (5 bases). V dropped 1 base and J dropped 0 bases, with 9 bases sitting between them. CDR1 is LNHDA, CDR2 SQIVND, per germline (reference sequence). This CDR3 has 15 amino acids. Here the CDR3 reads CASSIARQPNYGYTF. The CDR3, as DNA: TGTGCCAGTAGTATAGCACGACAGCCTAACTATGGCTACACCTTC.

The rearrangement links TRBV15 to TRBJ2-2; D remains ambiguous. From germline, CDR1 is LNHNV and CDR2 YYDKDF (reference sequence). The V end was cut by 3 bases, the J end by 5 bases, with 10 bases between. The CDR3 has 14 residues. CDR3 sequence (DNA): TGTGCCACCAGCAGGGATCAGGAGACCGGGGAGCTGTTTTTT. Its protein is CATSRDQETGELFF. The whole variable domain, filled in from reference TRBV15 and TRBJ2-2, reads DAMVIQNPRYQVTQFGKPVTLSCSQTLNHNVMYWYQQKSSQAPKLLFHYYDKDFNNEADTPDNFQSRRPNTSFCFLDIRSPGLGDTAMYLCATSRDQETGELFFGEGSRLTVL.

The CDR3 region is CSVEEGELFF. The DNA of the CDR3 is TGCAGCGTTGAAGAGGGGGAGCTGTTTTTT. The V and J genes are TRBV29-1 and TRBJ2-2; no definite D call. CDR3 length: 10 residues. Germline V gene data show CDR1 as SQVTM and CDR2 as ANQGSEA. V lost 0 bases and J lost 8, with 1 base in between.

This chain uses TRBV5-4 with TRBJ2-2, with D unclear. V lost 0 bases and J 0 bases, leaving 9 bases between the germline ends. The germline gives CDR1 SGHNT, CDR2 YYREEE (reference sequence). The CDR3 loop spans 16 amino acids. The CDR3 nucleotides are TGTGCCAGCAGCTTGGTGGTCACCACGAACACCGGGGAGCTGTTTTTT. Its translation: CASSLVVTTNTGELFF.

J is TRBJ1-2 and V is TRBV12-3 or TRBV12-4; 9 bases are a match to TRBD1. Trimming cost V 5 bases and J 4 bases; bases outside gene matches: 5. This CDR3 contains 14 residues. The CDR3 region has the DNA TGTGCCAGCAGTCCAACAGGGGGCAGCTATGGCTACACCTTC. It encodes CASSPTGGSYGYTF.

The V gene is TRBV5-1, the J gene TRBJ2-1, with 7 nucleotides matching TRBD1. Germline CDR1 reads SGHRS; CDR2 reads YFSETQ. The CDR3 is made up of 14 amino acids. Trimming at V came to 4 bases and at J to 4 bases, leaving 5 bases not matched to a gene. The CDR3: CASSPGQEYNEQFF. The CDR3 DNA is TGCGCCAGCAGCCCCGGACAGGAGTACAATGAGCAGTTCTTC.

The chain uses TRBV27 and TRBJ2-1; 7 bases align to TRBD2. The CDR3 has 16 amino acids. V gave up 5 bases and J gave up 2 bases; unmatched junction bases: 9. The germline V gene has CDR1 MNHEY and CDR2 SMNVEV (reference sequence). The CDR3 region is CASSPRGGKTYNEQFF. The CDR3 DNA is TGTGCCAGCAGTCCCCGGGGAGGGAAAACCTACAATGAGCAGTTCTTC.

For the CDR3, the DNA is TGTGCGAACACCGGGGAGCTGTTTTTT. It encodes CANTGELFF. This rearrangement joins TRBV18 to TRBJ2-2; D is undetermined. Germline CDR1 is KGHSH and CDR2 is LQKENI. This CDR3 spans 9 amino acids. Complete variable domain (other parts from reference TRBV18 and TRBJ2-2): NAGVMQNPRHLVRRRGQEARLRCSPMKGHSHVYWYRQLPEEGLKFMVYLQKENIIDESGMPKERFSAEFPKEGPSILRIQQVVRGDSAAYFCANTGELFFGEGSRLTVL.

The genes are TRBV28 and TRBJ2-3; D is uncertain. The CDR3 is 15 residues long. V dropped 7 bases and J dropped 2 bases, with 16 bases sitting between them. Germline V gene sequence: CDR1 MDHEN, CDR2 SYDVKM. The DNA of the CDR3 is TGTGCCAGCACCGTAGAGCAAGCGATCACAGATACGCAGTATTTT. It is translated as CASTVEQAITDTQYF.